The clone carrying this TCR beta chain appeared a single time. What it binds is not known. There are 18 residues in the CDR3. Per the germline V gene, CDR1 is MGHRA and CDR2 is YSYEKL. The V segment lost 2 bases and the J segment 5 bases; nucleotides outside the gene matches: 13. The sample is drawn from a study of shared clonotypes between healthy human individuals. Selected positively for CCR7 and CD45RO-negative, naive CD8 cells excluded terminally differentiated effector memory CD45RA+ cells. Each of the donors was a healthy adult who was HIV-negative and had not had a recent acute infection or vaccination. Every contributor of samples was a Caucasian grown-up residing in Nashville, Tennessee. The protocol was immunoSEQ multiplex PCR, while the TCRdb copy is restricted to in-frame clones and leaves out a portion. The sample lists around 2,000,000 clones, 85% to 95% occurring once. Notes on the study in general: It was only blood that was sampled, and tissue repertoires likely differ.

The chain combines TRBV4-1 with TRBJ2-2; 8 positions agree with TRBD2. The sequenced sample consisted of naive CD8+ T cells from PBMCs. The receptor's source is a man aged 18 to 29 in good health. Some clones in this sample may be carry-over from other donors' samples. CDR3 DNA sequence: TGCGCCAGCAGCCAATATTGGCCCTTCACGGGGGGGACCGGGGAGCTGTTTTTT. Translation gives CASSQYWPFTGGTGELFF.